This T cell receptor (beta chain) was profiled in a study of CD8 T cells in Susac syndrome. The diagnostic criteria were recently defined, and patients with Susac syndrome met them for definite or probable disease. Germline lookup yields CDR1 MGHRA and CDR2 YSYEKL. This CDR3 spans 17 amino acids. Unmatched junction bases numbered 10, after V lost 1 base and J lost 3 bases. When the RNA was reverse transcribed, random hexamers were used with an input of roughly 0.5 to 1 ug. TCRdb recomputed calls from the immunoSEQ multiplex PCR reads with MiXCR, one row per CDR3 protein. The data contain around 150,000 distinct CDR3 sequences, around 95% of them singletons.

The V gene is TRBV4-1, the J gene TRBJ2-7; 9 positions agree with TRBD1. The TCR sequence derives from a human donor with Susac syndrome. The sample was CD4+ T cells from PBMCs. The CDR3, as DNA: TGCGCCAGCAGCCAAGGATTAACCGGGACAGGGATCTACGAGCAGTACTTC. This translates into CASSQGLTGTGIYEQYF.